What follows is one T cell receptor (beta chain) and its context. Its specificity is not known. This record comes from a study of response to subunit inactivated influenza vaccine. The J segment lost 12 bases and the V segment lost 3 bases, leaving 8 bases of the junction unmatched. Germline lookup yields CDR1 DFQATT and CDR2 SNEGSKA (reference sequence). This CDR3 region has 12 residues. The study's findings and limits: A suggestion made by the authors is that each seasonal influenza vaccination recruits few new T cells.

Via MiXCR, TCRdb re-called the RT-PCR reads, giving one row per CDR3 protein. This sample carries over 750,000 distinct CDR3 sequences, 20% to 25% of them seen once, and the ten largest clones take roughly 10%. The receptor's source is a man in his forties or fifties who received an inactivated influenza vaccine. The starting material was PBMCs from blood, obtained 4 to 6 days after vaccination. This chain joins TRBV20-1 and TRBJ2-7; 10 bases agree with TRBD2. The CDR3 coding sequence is TGCAGTGCTAGGAAGCTAGCGGGAGTGGTGTACTTC. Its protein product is CSARKLAGVVYF.